The rows below give T cell receptor beta chains drawn from one sample of a study of T-cell memory formation after mild COVID-19. TCRdb redid the calling of the 5' RACE reads with MiXCR, one entry per CDR3 protein. The data hold 250,000 to 300,000 distinct CDR3 sequences, with about 17% observed a single time. Sample: PBMCs or a T cell subset sorted from them (not recorded which). These TCRs come from a man aged 18 to 35 who had mild COVID-19 (a few samples of this study predate the infection). Cell type and time point are not known. CDR3s include the opening cysteine and the closing phenylalanine or tryptophan. A D gene is named only where the DNA matches it firmly. Expanded clones are given a class, and other clones once, few, many or no size at all.

V gene,clone size,D gene,J gene,CDR3 DNA,CDR3 protein
TRBV27,-,-,TRBJ1-6,TGTGCCAGCAGTTTCCGACGGCAATCACCCCTCCACTTT,CASSFRRQSPLHF
TRBV12-3/TRBV12-4,-,-,TRBJ1-5,TGTGCCAGCAGTTTAGGGGGGAGAAGTCAGCCCCAGCATTTT,CASSLGGRSQPQHF
TRBV6-2/TRBV6-3,once,-,TRBJ2-7,TGTGCCAGCAGTTACCGTGGTGGGGATAGCGCCTACGAGCAGTACTTC,CASSYRGGDSAYEQYF
TRBV6-6,-,-,TRBJ2-1,TGTGCCAGCAGTTACGGGCGCCTCAATGAGCAGTTCTTC,CASSYGRLNEQFF
TRBV23-1,few,TRBD2,TRBJ2-1,TGCGCCAGCTCCGGGGGGATATTTCGAAATGAGCAGTTCTTC,CASSGGIFRNEQFF
TRBV6-5,-,-,TRBJ1-5,TGTGCCAGCAGTTACGGGTTGGATAGCAATCAGCCCCAGCATTTT,CASSYGLDSNQPQHF
TRBV5-1,many,-,TRBJ2-1,TGCGCCAGCAGCTTCCGGGGATACAATGAGCAGTTCTTC,CASSFRGYNEQFF
TRBV2,few,TRBD1,TRBJ1-2,TGTGCCAGCAAGGGACAGGGGGCTGTAAAAGGCTACACCTTC,CASKGQGAVKGYTF
TRBV5-1,-,-,TRBJ2-3,TGCGCCAGCAGCCCCGCTGCTCGGGTCAGCACAGATACGCAGTATTTT,CASSPAARVSTDTQYF
TRBV24-1,few,-,TRBJ2-3,TGTGCCACCAGTGATCCCCAGGGAGCAGATACGCAGTATTTT,CATSDPQGADTQYF
TRBV3-1,few,-,TRBJ1-4,TGTGCCAGCAGCCAAGTGGGGTCCGATGAAAAACTGTTTTTT,CASSQVGSDEKLFF
TRBV4-3,-,-,TRBJ1-3,TGCGCCAGCAGCCAATTGTTTCGGGGGGCTTCAGGGAACACCATATATTTT,CASSQLFRGASGNTIYF
TRBV20-1,-,-,TRBJ1-5,TGCAGTGCCCCGGGCGGGGGGACACCCAATCAGCCCCAGCATTTT,CSAPGGGTPNQPQHF
TRBV6-5,few,TRBD1,TRBJ2-1,TGTGCCACGGGACAGCACAATGAGCAGTTCTTC,CATGQHNEQFF
TRBV24-1,few,TRBD2,TRBJ2-5,TGTGCCACCGGGACTAGCGATAAAGAGACCCAGTACTTC,CATGTSDKETQYF
TRBV10-3,few,-,TRBJ2-5,TGTGCCATCAGCTCGACCGGGACGCCGAGGAGCCAGTACTTC,CAISSTGTPRSQYF
TRBV6-5,-,-,TRBJ2-7,TGTGCCAGCACCCCCACAGGACCTACTACGAAGCAGTACTTC,CASTPTGPTTKQYF
TRBV4-3,once,-,TRBJ2-1,TGCGCCAGCAGCCAAGCTAGTATCGGTGAGCAGTTCTTC,CASSQASIGEQFF
TRBV29-1,-,TRBD2,TRBJ2-5,TGCAGCGTCCCCGGGCTAGCGGGGGGAGGAGAGACCCAGTACTTC,CSVPGLAGGGETQYF
TRBV7-3,-,TRBD2,TRBJ2-3,TGTGCCAGCAGCTTTGGGGGGGGATTGACAGATACGCAGTATTTT,CASSFGGGLTDTQYF
TRBV7-9,-,-,TRBJ1-1,TGTGCCAGCAGCTTAGTCCGTGGGAAGAACACTGAAGCTTTCTTT,CASSLVRGKNTEAFF
TRBV20-1,few,TRBD1,TRBJ2-7,TGCAGTGCCGGGACAGGGGGCGAGCAGTACTTC,CSAGTGGEQYF
TRBV7-2,few,TRBD2,TRBJ2-2,TGTGCCAGCAGCCAGATTCTAGCGGGGTCGACCGGGGAGCTGTTTTTT,CASSQILAGSTGELFF
TRBV24-1,-,-,TRBJ1-1,TGTGCCACCAGTGAGCGTGACACTGAAGCTTTCTTT,CATSERDTEAFF
TRBV12-3/TRBV12-4,-,-,TRBJ1-4,TGTGCCAGCAGTTTGAGGGGTTTAGAAGAAAAACTGTTTTTT,CASSLRGLEEKLFF
TRBV14,few,-,TRBJ2-1,TGTGCCAGCAGCCAGGCGGGGACTGTAGGTAATGAGCAGTTCTTC,CASSQAGTVGNEQFF
TRBV20-1,-,TRBD2,TRBJ2-3,TGCAGTGCACCGCGGGAGGGGATAACAGATACGCAGTATTTT,CSAPREGITDTQYF
TRBV5-1,few,-,TRBJ2-7,TGCGCCAGCAGCTTGGGGTCGGCGGCGAGCTTCTACGAGCAGTACTTC,CASSLGSAASFYEQYF
TRBV9,-,TRBD1,TRBJ1-2,TGTGCCAGCAGCCAGAACCCCCGGGACAGCAACTATGGCTACACCTTC,CASSQNPRDSNYGYTF
TRBV4-3,few,TRBD2,TRBJ2-3,TGCGCCAGCAGCCCGCGTCCGATCGAGCTAGCGGGGGTCACAGATACGCAGTATTTT,CASSPRPIELAGVTDTQYF
TRBV2,few,-,TRBJ2-4,TGTGCCAGCACCTTCTACTTCCAAAACATTCAGTACTTC,CASTFYFQNIQYF
TRBV7-2,-,-,TRBJ1-1,TGTGCCAGCAGCTTAACGGGGGGGCTGAACACTGAAGCTTTCTTT,CASSLTGGLNTEAFF
TRBV6-6,few,TRBD1,TRBJ1-2,TGTGCCAGCAGTGGATCCGGGACAGCTATGGGGTATGGCTACACCTTC,CASSGSGTAMGYGYTF
TRBV6-2/TRBV6-3,few,-,TRBJ2-1,TGTGCCAGCAGTCGCCCCCCCAGTTGGCTCTTC,CASSRPPSWLF
TRBV12-3/TRBV12-4,few,-,TRBJ2-7,TGTGCCAGCACCCGGGTCGGAGGAGAGAGCTACGAGCAGTACTTC,CASTRVGGESYEQYF
TRBV20-1,few,-,TRBJ2-3,TGCAGTGTCAAGACAGATACGCAGTATTTT,CSVKTDTQYF
TRBV7-3,-,-,TRBJ2-3,TGTGCCAGCAGCTTACTGGCCCGGGGAACAGATACGCAGTATTTT,CASSLLARGTDTQYF
TRBV10-3,-,-,TRBJ2-1,TGTGCCATCAGTGAGTCGGTCGGGGAAGGTCAGCAGTTCTTC,CAISESVGEGQQFF
TRBV6-5,-,-,TRBJ1-1,TGTGCCAGCAGTTACTCCTTTTCTCGGGCTGAAGCTTTCTTT,CASSYSFSRAEAFF
TRBV5-1,many,-,TRBJ2-5,TGCGCCAGCAGCTTGGCTGGGGGCGATTCAGGCGAGACCCAGTACTTC,CASSLAGGDSGETQYF
TRBV28,few,-,TRBJ1-1,TGTGCCAGCAGCCCCCCCGGACTCACGAACACTGAAGCTTTCTTT,CASSPPGLTNTEAFF
TRBV20-1,-,TRBD2,TRBJ2-3,TGCAGTGCTAGGGGCGGGGGGGCGGCAGATACGCAGTATTTT,CSARGGGAADTQYF
TRBV14,few,TRBD1,TRBJ2-2,TGTGCCAGCAGCCGCGGACAGGGGGCGCGCGGCACCGGGGAGCTGTTTTTT,CASSRGQGARGTGELFF
TRBV10-3,-,-,TRBJ2-2,TGTGCCATCAGTGAGTCTACCCCGGGACAAGGAGCCCTTCTGTACACCGGGGAGCTGTTTTTT,CAISESTPGQGALLYTGELFF
TRBV5-4,few,TRBD2,TRBJ2-7,TGTGCCAGCAGATCTGCTAGCGGGGGGTACGAGCAGTACTTC,CASRSASGGYEQYF
TRBV4-3,-,-,TRBJ2-1,TGCGCCAGCAGCCAAGATATAGATCTCAATGAGCAGTTCTTC,CASSQDIDLNEQFF
TRBV24-1,many,-,TRBJ2-2,TGTGCCACCAGTGATTCAGCCGGGGAGCTGTTTTTT,CATSDSAGELFF
TRBV29-1,few,TRBD1,TRBJ1-2,TGCAGCGTTGAAGAGGACAGGGCAGGGTATGGCTACACCTTC,CSVEEDRAGYGYTF
TRBV12-3/TRBV12-4,few,-,TRBJ1-5,TGTGCCAGCAGTCCCCGACAACCCAGCGCCCGGCATTTT,CASSPRQPSARHF
TRBV4-3,-,-,TRBJ2-3,TGCGCCAGCAGCCGGGTGGGGACAAGATACACAGATACGCAGTATTTT,CASSRVGTRYTDTQYF
TRBV12-3/TRBV12-4,-,-,TRBJ1-5,TGTGCCAGCAGTTTAGCAGGGCTTCAGCCCCAGCATTTT,CASSLAGLQPQHF
TRBV28,-,-,TRBJ2-6,TGTGCCTCCCAGCCGGGGGCGGCCGGGGCCAACGTCCTGACTTTC,CASQPGAAGANVLTF
TRBV9,few,-,TRBJ1-4,TGTGCCAGCAGCGTAGCAGCCGGGACGAGGAGTGAAAAACTGTTTTTT,CASSVAAGTRSEKLFF